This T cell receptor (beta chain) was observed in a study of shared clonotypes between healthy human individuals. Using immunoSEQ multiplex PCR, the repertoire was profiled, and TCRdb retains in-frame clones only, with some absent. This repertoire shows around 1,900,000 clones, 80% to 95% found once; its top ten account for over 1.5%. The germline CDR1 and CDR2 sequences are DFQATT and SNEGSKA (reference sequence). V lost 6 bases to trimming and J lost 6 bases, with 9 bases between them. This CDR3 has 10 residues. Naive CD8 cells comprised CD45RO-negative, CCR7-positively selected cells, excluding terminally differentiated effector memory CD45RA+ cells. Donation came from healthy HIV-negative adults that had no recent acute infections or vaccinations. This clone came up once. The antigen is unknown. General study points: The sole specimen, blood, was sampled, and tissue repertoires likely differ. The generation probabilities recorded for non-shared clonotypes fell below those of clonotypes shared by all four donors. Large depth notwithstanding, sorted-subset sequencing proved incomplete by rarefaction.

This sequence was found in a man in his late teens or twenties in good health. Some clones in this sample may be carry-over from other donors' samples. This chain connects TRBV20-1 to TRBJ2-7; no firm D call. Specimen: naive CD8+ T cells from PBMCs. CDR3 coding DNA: TGCAGTGCCACCCCCCGCGAGCAGTACTTC. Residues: CSATPREQYF.